Each of the 27 T cell receptor beta chains below was sequenced from the same sample in a study of shared clonotypes between healthy human individuals. The repertoire was sequenced with immunoSEQ multiplex PCR; TCRdb's copy has only in-frame clones and lacks some. The repertoire holds 1,400,000 or so clones, with approximately 98.5% as singletons. Sequencing input: naive CD4+ T cells sorted from blood. The subset denotes: CD45RA+ positively selected. These receptors were taken from a man aged 25 to 40 in good health.

The rearrangement links TRBV2 to TRBJ2-7; D may be TRBD1 or TRBD2 (5 bases each). The V gene lost 3 bases and the J gene lost 12 bases, with 18 bases spanning the gap. Germline CDR1 SNHLY, CDR2 FYNNEI. The CDR3 covers 13 residues. The CDR3 spells CASSDSSGRRRYF. In nucleotides, the CDR3 is TGTGCCAGCAGTGACTCTTCGGGGCGTCGGAGGTACTTC.

This clone has just one count. This sequence joins TRBV10-3 and TRBJ2-4; D ambiguous. V was clipped by 10 bases and J by 0 bases, with 13 bases between them. In germline, CDR1 is ENHRY, CDR2 SYGVKD. This CDR3 comprises 14 residues. The CDR3 protein is CATAGEIAKNIQYF. The CDR3 DNA is TGTGCCACCGCTGGAGAGATAGCCAAAAACATTCAGTACTTC.

The rearrangement links TRBV28 to TRBJ2-7, with 11 bases fitting TRBD2. J lost 1 base, V lost 6 bases, and 20 bases had no gene match. The length of the CDR3 is 20 residues. CDR1 and CDR2 from the germline V gene are MDHEN and SYDVKM. DNA for the CDR3: TGTGCCAGCAGCAGCGGGACTAGCGGACTACATGCCCCCATTTCCTACGAGCAGTACTTC. It is translated as CASSSGTSGLHAPISYEQYF.

This sequence joins TRBV7-3 and TRBJ1-1; D perhaps matches TRBD1 (5 bases). Trimming took 4 bases from V and 8 from J, leaving 14 bases between them. The CDR3 runs 13 residues. CDR1 and CDR2 (germline): SGHTA, FQGTGA. The CDR3 spells CASSSTNGAEAFF. The DNA for the CDR3 is TGTGCCAGCAGCTCGACAAATGGGGCCGAAGCTTTCTTT.

As for this clone: Different DNA sequences within this sample yield the same CDR3. The rearrangement uses TRBV10-3 and TRBJ2-2; no firm D call. Germline CDR1 ENHRY, CDR2 SYGVKD. The CDR3 covers 14 residues. With 3 bases removed from V and 1 base from J, the gap between germline ends came to 6 bases. CDR3 amino acids: CAISESGNTGELFF. Here the CDR3 DNA reads TGTGCCATCAGTGAATCGGGGAACACCGGGGAGCTGTTTTTT.

The chain couples TRBV28 to TRBJ1-4, with D perhaps TRBD1 (5 bases). This CDR3 spans 12 amino acids. The V end was cut by 10 bases, the J end by 8 bases, with 14 bases between. Per germline, CDR1 MDHEN and CDR2 SYDVKM. DNA for the CDR3: TGTGCCACGGACGGGGCACGCGAAAAACTGTTTTTT. The encoded protein is CATDGAREKLFF.

This clone has a single count. The V and J genes are TRBV6-1 and TRBJ2-7; the D is unclear. The CDR3 consists of 15 residues. The germline V gene encodes CDR1 MNHNS and CDR2 SASEGT. V lost 1 base and J 1 base, leaving 11 bases between the germline ends. The CDR3 loop is CASSEGPSLSYEQYF. The CDR3 DNA follows: TGTGCCAGCAGTGAAGGGCCATCCCTATCCTACGAGCAGTACTTC.

V usage is TRBV6-5 and J usage is TRBJ2-2; the match to TRBD1 covers 11 bases. This CDR3 is 16 amino acids long. V was clipped by 4 bases and J by 4 bases; unmatched bases: 5. Germline CDR1 MNHEY, CDR2 SVGAGI. The CDR3 nucleotides are TGTGCCAGCAGTTGGACAGGGGGCGGGGGCACCGGGGAGCTGTTTTTT. It specifies CASSWTGGGGTGELFF.

This chain links TRBV9 with TRBJ1-4; D not resolved. Germline loops: CDR1 SGDLS, CDR2 YYNGEE. This CDR3 contains 14 residues. V shed 6 bases and J shed 3 bases, with 12 bases lying between them. CDR3 nucleotides: TGTGCCAGCACCCGGAGAGGGTCTAATGAAAAACTGTTTTTT. Translation gives CASTRRGSNEKLFF.

The chain couples TRBV7-2 to TRBJ2-1, with D tentatively TRBD1 (6 bases). The V end lost 0 bases, the J end lost 4 bases, and 7 bases lay between the germline ends. This CDR3 is 14 amino acids long. Germline CDR1 SGHTA, CDR2 FQGNSA. For the CDR3, the DNA is TGTGCCAGCAGCTTAGCGGGGGCGTACAATGAGCAGTTCTTC. Amino acids: CASSLAGAYNEQFF. The full variable domain, its missing parts supplied by reference TRBV7-2 and TRBJ2-1, is GAGVSQSPSNKVTEKGKDVELRCDPISGHTALYWYRQSLGQGLEFLIYFQGNSAPDKSGLPSDRFSAERTGGSVSTLTIQRTQQEDSAVYLCASSLAGAYNEQFFGPGTRLTVL.

The CDR3 reads CASSLATYGETQYF. The CDR3 bases are TGCGCCAGCAGCTTGGCCACATATGGGGAGACCCAGTACTTC. The chain links TRBV5-1 to TRBJ2-5; no firm D call. CDR3 size: 14 residues. The germline CDR1 and CDR2 sequences are SGHRS and YFSETQ. V lost 0 bases, J lost 5 bases, and 11 bases lay in between.

The chain combines TRBV29-1 with TRBJ1-1, with D uncertain. CDR3 size: 12 residues. Germline lookup yields CDR1 SQVTM and CDR2 ANQGSEA. V was clipped by 6 bases and J by 4 bases, with 12 bases between them. The CDR3 loop reads CSVIRSGTEAFF. The CDR3 nucleotides are TGCAGCGTAATACGTAGCGGCACTGAAGCTTTCTTT.

This chain joins TRBV27 and TRBJ1-1; D perhaps matches TRBD1 (6 bases). V dropped 3 bases and J dropped 5 bases, with 10 bases sitting between them. The CDR3 sequence is 13 residues long. Per the germline V gene, CDR1 is MNHEY and CDR2 is SMNVEV (reference sequence). CDR3 sequence: CASSLDSRTEAFF. The CDR3 DNA reads TGTGCCAGCAGTTTGGACAGCCGGACTGAAGCTTTCTTT.

The chain joins TRBV2 to TRBJ2-7; D unresolved. V lost 6 bases and J lost 7, with 10 bases in between. The CDR3 extends over 11 amino acids. The germline CDR1 and CDR2 sequences are SNHLY and FYNNEI. CDR3 sequence: CASRSPGEQYF. The CDR3 DNA reads TGTGCCAGCAGAAGCCCGGGTGAGCAGTACTTC.

The CDR3 nucleotides read TGCGCCAGCAGCTTGCCTACTAGCGGGAGCTCCTACGAGCAGTACTTC. The encoded protein is CASSLPTSGSSYEQYF. The genes are TRBV5-1 and TRBJ2-7; 11 bases are shared with TRBD2. Germline-derived CDR1 and CDR2 are SGHRS and YFSETQ. The CDR3 consists of 16 residues. The J segment lost 0 bases and the V segment lost 1 base, leaving 3 bases of the junction unmatched.

The rearrangement links TRBV14 to TRBJ2-1; TRBD2 agrees at 7 bases. V dropped 1 base and J dropped 1; count of bases not matched to a gene: 22. The CDR3 consists of 22 residues. Germline V lookup: CDR1 SGHDN, CDR2 FVKESK. CDR3 nucleotide sequence: TGTGCCAGCAGCCAAGGCCCCTCGAACCGGCGAGCTAGCGGAGATTCCTACAATGAGCAGTTCTTC. Translating it yields CASSQGPSNRRASGDSYNEQFF. Variable domain in full (rest from reference TRBV14 and TRBJ2-1): EAGVTQFPSHSVIEKGQTVTLRCDPISGHDNLYWYRRVMGKEIKFLLHFVKESKQDESGMPNNRFLAERTGGTYSTLKVQPAELEDSGVYFCASSQGPSNRRASGDSYNEQFFGPGTRLTVL.

The J gene is TRBJ1-4, the V gene TRBV30; 9 nucleotides line up with TRBD1. Trimming cost V 5 bases and J 8 bases; bases outside gene matches: 9. The CDR3 runs to 14 residues. CDR1 is GTSNPN and CDR2 is SVGIG in the germline V gene (reference sequence). The CDR3 sequence: CAWGSGTGPEKLFF. CDR3 sequence (DNA): TGTGCCTGGGGATCCGGGACAGGGCCCGAAAAACTGTTTTTT.

V is TRBV10-3 and J is TRBJ2-7; D is perhaps TRBD1 (5 bases). The V end lost 7 bases, the J end lost 5 bases, and 18 bases lay between the germline ends. The CDR3 is 14 residues long. Looked up from germline, CDR1 is ENHRY and CDR2 is SYGVKD. The DNA for the CDR3 is TGTGCCATCACGCGACAGTCCAATATCGACGAGCAGTACTTC. It encodes CAITRQSNIDEQYF.

This sequence joins TRBV19 and TRBJ1-2; TRBD1 agrees at 7 bases. CDR3 size: 14 residues. J lost 2 bases, V lost 4 bases, and 4 bases had no gene match. Germline CDR1 is LNHDA and CDR2 is SQIVND (reference sequence). DNA of the CDR3: TGTGCCAGTAGTACGGCAGGGGGGAACTATGGCTACACCTTC. This encodes CASSTAGGNYGYTF.

This chain links TRBV19 with TRBJ2-2; 14 bases align to TRBD2. CDR3 length equals 17 residues. Germline V gene data show CDR1 as LNHDA and CDR2 as SQIVND (reference sequence). V lost 7 bases, J lost 7 bases, and 11 bases stayed unmatched. The CDR3 DNA reads TGTGCCAGTAACCCGGGACTAGCGGGAGCCCCGGGCGGGGAGCTGTTTTTT. This sequence encodes CASNPGLAGAPGGELFF.

The DNA for the CDR3 is TGTGCCAGCAGCCGGGCCAGCTCCTACGAGCAGTACTTC. Translated: CASSRASSYEQYF. The chain joins TRBV9 to TRBJ2-7; D gene unclear. This CDR3 is built from 13 residues. CDR1 is SGDLS and CDR2 is YYNGEE in the germline V gene. V lost 4 bases, J lost 0 bases, and 8 bases lay in between. Based on the CDR3 plus reference TRBV9 and TRBJ2-7, the full variable domain is DSGVTQTPKHLITATGQRVTLRCSPRSGDLSVYWYQQSLDQGLQFLIQYYNGEERAKGNILERFSAQQFPDLHSELNLSSLELGDSALYFCASSRASSYEQYFGPGTRLTVT.

The V and J genes are TRBV29-1 and TRBJ1-1, with 7 bases identical to TRBD1. Germline lookup yields CDR1 SQVTM and CDR2 ANQGSEA. This CDR3 is built from 13 residues. V shed 5 bases, J shed 2 bases, and the junction held 5 bases outside the gene matches. CDR3 bases: TGCAGCGTTAGACGACAGGGAAACACTGAAGCTTTCTTT. Amino acids: CSVRRQGNTEAFF. Variable domain in full (rest from reference TRBV29-1 and TRBJ1-1): SAVISQKPSRDICQRGTSLTIQCQVDSQVTMMFWYRQQPGQSLTLIATANQGSEATYESGFVIDKFPISRPNLTFSTLTVSNMSPEDSSIYLCSVRRQGNTEAFFGQGTRLTVV.

Remarks on this clone: Other DNA sequences of this sample code for an identical CDR3. The chain uses TRBV5-1 and TRBJ2-2; D unclear. CDR1 is SGHRS, CDR2 YFSETQ, per germline. V was trimmed by 2 bases and J by 8 bases, leaving 4 bases between them. The CDR3 length is 11 residues. CDR3 coding DNA: TGCGCCAGCAGCTTTGGAGGGGAGCTGTTTTTT. It is translated as CASSFGGELFF.

This sequence joins TRBV5-1 and TRBJ2-1; maybe TRBD1 (6 bases). CDR3 length: 14 amino acids. Germline values: CDR1 SGHRS, CDR2 YFSETQ. V lost 7 bases and J 0 bases, leaving 11 bases between the germline ends. The CDR3 bases are TGCGCCAGCCGGACGGACAGCTCCTACAATGAGCAGTTCTTC. This encodes CASRTDSSYNEQFF.

This chain links TRBV5-4 with TRBJ2-1; 9 nucleotides match TRBD2. The CDR3 totals 16 residues. The V gene end was trimmed by 0 bases and the J gene end by 4 bases; junction bases not matched to a gene: 5. Germline V gene lookup returns CDR1 SGHNT and CDR2 YYREEE (reference sequence). The CDR3 protein is CASSLGSSGTYNEQFF. DNA for the CDR3: TGTGCCAGCAGCTTGGGGTCTAGCGGGACATACAATGAGCAGTTCTTC.

The gene calls are TRBV11-2 and TRBJ2-3; no definite D call. Trimming cost V 1 base and J 4 bases, with 12 bases left between them. This CDR3 contains 15 residues. CDR1 SGHAT and CDR2 FQNNGV come from the germline V gene. The CDR3 DNA follows: TGTGCCAGCAGCTTAGGTCGTTTTGTCGCAGATACGCAGTATTTT. The encoded protein is CASSLGRFVADTQYF. Full variable domain (outside the CDR3, taken from reference TRBV11-2 and TRBJ2-3): EAGVAQSPRYKIIEKRQSVAFWCNPISGHATLYWYQQILGQGPKLLIQFQNNGVVDDSQLPKDRFSAERLKGVDSTLKIQPAKLEDSAVYLCASSLGRFVADTQYFGPGTRLTVL.

The chain is built from TRBV27 and TRBJ2-3; a possible D gene is TRBD1 (6 bases). The CDR3 totals 14 residues. The germline V gene has CDR1 MNHEY and CDR2 SMNVEV (reference sequence). The ends were cut back, 2 bases at V and 0 bases at J, with 6 bases in the middle. Here the CDR3 reads CASSLTGSTDTQYF. The CDR3 DNA is TGTGCCAGCAGTTTAACAGGGAGCACAGATACGCAGTATTTT.